Listed below are T cell receptor beta chains from one sample, sequenced in a study of CD4 T cell repertoires in COVID-19. The assay was immunoSEQ multiplex PCR, and TCRdb's table has in-frame clones only and misses some. The repertoire holds approximately 75,000 clones, roughly 80% seen once, with roughly 0.5% in the top ten. The sample consisted of CD4+ T cells from peripheral blood, taken after recovery from COVID-19. The receptors were sampled from a human donor who had COVID-19. Each CDR3 is given with its conserved first and last residue. The order of the fields is V gene, D gene, J gene, CDR3 DNA, CDR3 protein. The D gene is left open where the match is weak.

>TRBV6-1|.|TRBJ1-3
TGTGCCAGCAGTGACCAGGGAGTTGGAAACACCATATATTTT
CASSDQGVGNTIYF
>TRBV3-1/TRBV3-2|TRBD2|TRBJ2-1
TGTGCCAGCAGCCGCGTACTAGCGGGACTTTCCTACAATGAGCAGTTCTTC
CASSRVLAGLSYNEQFF
>TRBV3-1/TRBV3-2|TRBD2|TRBJ2-7
TGTGCCAGCGGTCTAGCGGGAGTTCTCTACGAGCAGTACTTC
CASGLAGVLYEQYF
>TRBV18|.|TRBJ2-7
TGTGCCAGCTCACCAGGGGAGGCTTACGAGCAGTACTTC
CASSPGEAYEQYF
>TRBV19|.|TRBJ1-4
TGTGCCAGCGGTAGGGGGGCTGCAACTAATGAAAAACTGTTTTTT
CASGRGAATNEKLFF
>TRBV5-1|.|TRBJ2-3
TGCGCCAGCAGCTTGGGGGACCGCACAGATACGCAGTATTTT
CASSLGDRTDTQYF
>TRBV10-1|.|TRBJ2-1
TGCGCCAGCAGTGGCATGGCGAATGAGCAGTTCTTC
CASSGMANEQFF
>TRBV9|TRBD2|TRBJ2-5
TGTGCCAGCAGCAGCCTAGCGGGGTACCAAGAGACCCAGTACTTC
CASSSLAGYQETQYF
>TRBV6-1|.|TRBJ1-2
TGTGCCAGCAGTGAAAAGGGAGGACGGGGCTATGGCTACACCTTC
CASSEKGGRGYGYTF
>TRBV6-5|.|TRBJ1-1
TGTGCCAGCAGCAGCTGGAATCAGAAACAGGAGCCAGCTTTCTTT
CASSSWNQKQEPAFF
>TRBV10-3|.|TRBJ1-6
TGTGCCATCAGAGGTTCGGGACCGTATTCACCCCTCCACTTT
CAIRGSGPYSPLHF
>TRBV28|.|TRBJ1-2
TGTGCCAGCAGCCCGGGAGTACTGGATGGCTACACCTTC
CASSPGVLDGYTF
>TRBV5-4|.|TRBJ2-7
TGTGCCAGCAGCCTCGTGGGCCCCTACGAGCAGTACTTC
CASSLVGPYEQYF
>TRBV5-8|.|TRBJ2-5
TGTGCCAGCAGCCTACAAGCCGGGGTCCAAGAGACCCAGTACTTC
CASSLQAGVQETQYF
>TRBV6-4|TRBD2|TRBJ2-2
TGTGCCAGCAGTGAACTAGCGGGGACGAACACCGGGGAGCTGTTTTTT
CASSELAGTNTGELFF
>TRBV30|TRBD1|TRBJ1-5
TGTGCCTGCGGGACAGGGGTTGATCAGCCCCAGCATTTT
CACGTGVDQPQHF
>TRBV2|.|TRBJ2-1
TGTGCCAGCAGTGATAGTGGAGAGAACAATGAGCAGTTCTTC
CASSDSGENNEQFF
>TRBV4-2|TRBD2|TRBJ2-5
TGTGCCAGCAGCCAAACACTAGCGGAGCAAGAGACCCAGTACTTC
CASSQTLAEQETQYF
>TRBV20-1|TRBD1|TRBJ2-5
TGCAGTGCTAGTCAAGTAGGGACAGGGGGAGAGACCCAGTACTTC
CSASQVGTGGETQYF
>TRBV14|TRBD1|TRBJ1-4
TGTGCCAGCAGCCTTCGGACAGGGGTAGAAAAACTGTTTTTT
CASSLRTGVEKLFF
>TRBV15|TRBD2|TRBJ2-3
TGTGCCACCAGCAGAGTTTGGAGCGGGACCACTAGCACAGATACGCAGTATTTT
CATSRVWSGTTSTDTQYF
>TRBV10-3|.|TRBJ2-7
TGTGCCATCAGGGCCCCGGGGGTAAACGAGCAGTACTTC
CAIRAPGVNEQYF
>TRBV5-1|TRBD1|TRBJ2-7
TGCGCCAGCAGCCCGGGACAGGGCCCCCTAAGGTCCTACGAGCAGTACTTC
CASSPGQGPLRSYEQYF
>TRBV11-2|.|TRBJ2-1
TGTGCCAGCAGCTCGCTTGTTCCTACCTACAATGAGCAGTTCTTC
CASSSLVPTYNEQFF
>TRBV11-2|TRBD2|TRBJ2-5
TGTGCCAGCAGCCCCCGACTAGCGGGGGTAGAGACCCAGTACTTC
CASSPRLAGVETQYF
>TRBV19|TRBD1|TRBJ1-1
TGTGCCACGGGACAGGGCTTTCGGGGCACTGAAGCTTTCTTT
CATGQGFRGTEAFF